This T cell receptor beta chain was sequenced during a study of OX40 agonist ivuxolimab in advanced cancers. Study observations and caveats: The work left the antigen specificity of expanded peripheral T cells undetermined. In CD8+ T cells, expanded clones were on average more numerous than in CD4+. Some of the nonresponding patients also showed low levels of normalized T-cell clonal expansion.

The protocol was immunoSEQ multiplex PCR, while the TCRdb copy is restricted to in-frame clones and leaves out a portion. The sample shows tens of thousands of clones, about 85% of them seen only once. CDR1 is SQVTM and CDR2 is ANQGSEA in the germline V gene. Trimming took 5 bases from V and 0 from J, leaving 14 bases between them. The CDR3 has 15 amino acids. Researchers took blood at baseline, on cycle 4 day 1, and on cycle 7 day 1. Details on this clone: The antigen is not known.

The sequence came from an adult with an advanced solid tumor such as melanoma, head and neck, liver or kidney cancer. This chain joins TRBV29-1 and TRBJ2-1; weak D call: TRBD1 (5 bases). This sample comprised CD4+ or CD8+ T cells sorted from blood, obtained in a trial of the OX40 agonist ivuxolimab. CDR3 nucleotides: TGCAGCGTTCTTGGGGCCTACAGCTCCTACAATGAGCAGTTCTTC. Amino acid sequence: CSVLGAYSSYNEQFF.